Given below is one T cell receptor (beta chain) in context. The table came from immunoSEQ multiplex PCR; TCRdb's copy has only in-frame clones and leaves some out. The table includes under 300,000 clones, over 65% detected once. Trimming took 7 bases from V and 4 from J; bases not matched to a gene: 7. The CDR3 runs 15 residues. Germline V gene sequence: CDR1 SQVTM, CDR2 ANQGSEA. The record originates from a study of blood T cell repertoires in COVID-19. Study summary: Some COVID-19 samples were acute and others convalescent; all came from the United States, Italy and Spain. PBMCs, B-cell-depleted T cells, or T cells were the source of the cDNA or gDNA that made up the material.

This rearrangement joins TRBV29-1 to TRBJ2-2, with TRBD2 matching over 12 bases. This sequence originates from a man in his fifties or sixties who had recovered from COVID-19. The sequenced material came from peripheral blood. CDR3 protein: CSAGGLAGPTGELFF. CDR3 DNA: TGCAGCGCTGGTGGACTAGCGGGACCCACCGGGGAGCTGTTTTTT.